This T cell receptor beta chain was recovered during a study of regulatory T cells in long-lasting Graves disease. The time point was: newly diagnosed GD, antithyroid drugs for less than 3 months. The authors made the TCR library using RNA they extracted from PBMCs. Per American Thyroid Association guidelines, Graves' disease was diagnosed. From each patient, around 8.7 milliliters of peripheral blood was drawn and collected into an EDTA anticoagulant tube. This clonotype was detected only once. This CDR3 has 12 residues. Germline CDR1 is MGHDK and CDR2 is SYGVNS. V lost 5 bases, J lost 6 bases, and 5 bases lay in between. According to the study, TCR beta libraries were built with iRepertoire HTBI primers and CDR3-region Arm-PCR. MiXCR, run by TCRdb on the multiplex PCR reads, gives a single entry per CDR3 protein. Counted here are over 200,000 distinct CDR3 sequences, 15% to 20% occurring once; the ten biggest clones make up about 14%.

The data also belong to a second study, concerning T cells in Graves' hyperthyroidism and ophthalmopathy. Turning to that study: During a first-round RT-PCR of the TCR CDR3, the HTBI primer set was used. Classification by a 13 V-J model distinguished ophthalmopathy from stable hyperthyroidism.

The TCR originated in a woman aged 25 to 39 with Graves disease. The chain links TRBV25-1 to TRBJ1-6; D not certain. The sample consisted of peripheral blood mononuclear cells (PBMCs), taken at new diagnosis, from a patient treated with antithyroid drugs. As DNA, the CDR3 is TGTGCCAGCAGTTCCCCTAATTCACCCCTCCACTTT. It codes for CASSSPNSPLHF.